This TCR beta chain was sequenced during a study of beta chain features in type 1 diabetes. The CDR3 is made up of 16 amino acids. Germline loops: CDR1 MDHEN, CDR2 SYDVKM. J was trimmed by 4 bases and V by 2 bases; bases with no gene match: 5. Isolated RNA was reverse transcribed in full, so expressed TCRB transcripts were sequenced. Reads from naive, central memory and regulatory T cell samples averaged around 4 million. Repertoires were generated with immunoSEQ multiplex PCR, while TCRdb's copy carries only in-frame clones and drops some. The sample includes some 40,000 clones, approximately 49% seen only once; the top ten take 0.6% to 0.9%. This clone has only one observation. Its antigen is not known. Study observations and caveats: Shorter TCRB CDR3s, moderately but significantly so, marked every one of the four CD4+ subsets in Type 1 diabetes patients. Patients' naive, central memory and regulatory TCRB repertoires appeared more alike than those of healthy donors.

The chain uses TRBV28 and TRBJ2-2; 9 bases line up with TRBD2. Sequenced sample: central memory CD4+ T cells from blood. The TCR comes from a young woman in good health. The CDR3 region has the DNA TGTGCCAGCAGTTTAATGTCTAGCGGGACCACCGGGGAGCTGTTTTTT. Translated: CASSLMSSGTTGELFF.